This entry lists 23 T cell receptor beta chains sequenced from one sample in a study (dated by TCRdb to between 2020 and 2023). The library came from the immunoSEQ multiplex PCR assay. TCRdb took over this immuneACCESS table, retaining in-frame rearrangements with V and J assigned. Such tables are incomplete; in checked studies, under half of the missing clones stem from an unresolved V gene, and the remainder is unexplained. This sample holds 68,000 or so clones; just over 90% were observed only once. Of the sample, around 4.5% is held by the ten largest clones. The sequenced material came from PBMCs. The origin of the receptors is a man aged 35 to 55 with rheumatoid arthritis.

This chain uses TRBV4-3 with TRBJ2-5; 8 nucleotides line up with TRBD1. The germline V gene has CDR1 LGHNA and CDR2 YSLEER. The CDR3 extends over 16 amino acids. V was clipped by 0 bases and J by 4 bases; unmatched bases: 7. The CDR3 nucleotides are TGCGCCAGCAGCCAAGATTTTGCAGGGGGCCCAGAGACCCAGTACTTC. Encoded protein: CASSQDFAGGPETQYF.

A few counts support this clone. The chain joins TRBV2 to TRBJ2-2; D might be TRBD1 (5 bases). The CDR3 runs to 16 residues. Between the trimmed V and J ends, which lost 0 bases and 5 bases, there was a span of 13 bases. The germline V gene encodes CDR1 SNHLY and CDR2 FYNNEI. The CDR3 region has the DNA TGTGCCAGCAGTGAAGCAGGCAGGGCGCGGACCGGGGAGCTGTTTTTT. Amino acid sequence: CASSEAGRARTGELFF.

The rearrangement links TRBV5-1 to TRBJ2-7; 7 positions match TRBD1. V gave up 4 bases and J gave up 3 bases; unmatched junction bases: 7. Germline V gene sequence: CDR1 SGHRS, CDR2 YFSETQ. This CDR3 contains 14 residues. The CDR3 protein is CASSPDRRGYEQYF. CDR3 coding DNA: TGCGCCAGCAGCCCGGACAGGCGAGGCTACGAGCAGTACTTC.

The rearrangement joins TRBV4-3 to TRBJ1-2; D remains unclear. The germline V and J ends were trimmed by 1 base and 0 bases, with 6 bases remaining between them. The germline V gene has CDR1 LGHNA and CDR2 YSLEER. The CDR3 loop spans 14 amino acids. CDR3 coding DNA: TGCGCCAGCAGCCAAGGCACGGCTAACTATGGCTACACCTTC. This translates into CASSQGTANYGYTF.

The V and J genes are TRBV7-2 and TRBJ1-6; no definite D call. CDR1 and CDR2 from the germline V gene are SGHTA and FQGNSA. This CDR3 comprises 15 residues. V was clipped by 1 base and J by 9 bases, with 13 bases between them. The CDR3 DNA is TGTGCCAGCAGCTTAGGGGGTGAGAGGACTTCACCCCTCCACTTT. It is translated as CASSLGGERTSPLHF.

V gene TRBV7-2 combines with J gene TRBJ1-5; D gene unclear. Trimming took off 4 bases at V and 5 bases at J, with 9 bases between the two ends. There are 13 residues in the CDR3. CDR1 SGHTA and CDR2 FQGNSA come from the germline V gene. The CDR3 loop reads CASSYVRDQPQHF. CDR3 coding DNA: TGTGCCAGCAGCTACGTGAGGGATCAGCCCCAGCATTTT.

J is TRBJ1-2 and V is TRBV2, with D possibly being TRBD1 (6 bases). The CDR3 runs to 14 residues. The V and J ends lost 4 bases and 4 bases respectively, with 13 bases between them. The germline CDR1 and CDR2 sequences are SNHLY and FYNNEI. DNA for the CDR3: TGTGCCAGCAGTGTGGAGACAGGAATCTATGGCTACACCTTC. Its protein is CASSVETGIYGYTF. Full variable domain (missing parts from reference TRBV2 and TRBJ1-2): EPEVTQTPSHQVTQMGQEVILRCVPISNHLYFYWYRQILGQKVEFLVSFYNNEISEKSEIFDDQFSVERPDGSNFTLKIRSTKLEDSAMYFCASSVETGIYGYTFGSGTRLTVV.

The gene calls are TRBV7-3 and TRBJ1-6; D remains ambiguous. CDR1 is SGHTA and CDR2 is FQGTGA in the germline V gene. V lost 2 bases and J 7 bases, leaving 12 bases between the germline ends. This CDR3 is built from 15 residues. In DNA, the CDR3 is TGTGCCAGCAGCTTAGAGGGAGGCTTGAATTCACCCCTCCACTTT. Protein: CASSLEGGLNSPLHF. Full variable domain (missing parts from reference TRBV7-3 and TRBJ1-6): GAGVSQTPSNKVTEKGKYVELRCDPISGHTALYWYRQSLGQGPEFLIYFQGTGAADDSGLPNDRFFAVRPEGSVSTLKIQRTERGDSAVYLCASSLEGGLNSPLHFGNGTRLTVT.

The sample holds one count of this clone. The chain carries TRBV9 and TRBJ2-7, with 8 bases matching TRBD1. CDR3 size: 15 residues. V shed 1 base and J 2 bases; nucleotides not matched to a gene: 5. Germline values: CDR1 SGDLS, CDR2 YYNGEE. Here the CDR3 reads CASSVSPGQAYEQYF. CDR3 nucleotides: TGTGCCAGCAGCGTATCGCCGGGACAGGCCTACGAGCAGTACTTC.

V and J are TRBV10-3 and TRBJ2-1; 7 bases are shared with TRBD1. Germline lookup yields CDR1 ENHRY and CDR2 SYGVKD. The CDR3 spans 14 residues. Germline trimming cut 10 bases from V and 5 bases from J; bases unmatched to any gene: 11. The CDR3 coding sequence is TGTGCCACGCTCCACAGGGGTTATGACAATGAGCAGTTCTTC. Translation: CATLHRGYDNEQFF.

This CDR3 is CASSLGGLTVKNTEAFF. CDR3 bases: TGTGCCAGCAGCTTGGGGGGGCTAACAGTCAAGAACACTGAAGCTTTCTTT. This rearrangement joins TRBV7-3 to TRBJ1-1, with D perhaps matching TRBD1 (6 bases). V dropped 3 bases and J dropped 1 base, with 18 bases sitting between them. The CDR3 has 17 residues. Germline lookup yields CDR1 SGHTA and CDR2 FQGTGA.

The chain combines TRBV18 with TRBJ2-7; D unclear. Germline assignment: CDR1 KGHSH and CDR2 LQKENI. V was pared by 3 bases and J by 2 bases, with 8 bases between. This CDR3 is built from 13 residues. The CDR3 here is CASSPFSAYEQYF. For the CDR3, the DNA is TGTGCCAGCTCACCCTTTTCAGCCTACGAGCAGTACTTC.

The rearrangement uses TRBV9 and TRBJ2-1, with unresolved D. Trimming left V 4 bases short and J 1 base short, with 12 bases between. The CDR3 sequence is 15 residues long. Germline V CDR1 and CDR2: SGDLS, YYNGEE. For the CDR3, the DNA is TGTGCCAGCAGCCAGGAGTACTCGTCCTACAATGAGCAGTTCTTC. Residues: CASSQEYSSYNEQFF.

The chain is built from TRBV29-1 and TRBJ1-1; 11 nucleotides match TRBD1. With 6 bases clipped from V and 4 bases from J, the junction kept 10 bases outside the gene matches. The length of the CDR3 is 15 residues. Per germline, CDR1 SQVTM and CDR2 ANQGSEA. The CDR3 sequence: CSVVDRGRGGTEAFF. As DNA, the CDR3 is TGCAGCGTCGTGGACAGGGGGCGGGGCGGCACTGAAGCTTTCTTT.

This clone was detected only once. This sequence joins TRBV15 and TRBJ2-1; 11 bases map to TRBD2. CDR1 is LNHNV and CDR2 is YYDKDF in the germline V gene (reference sequence). V was pared by 1 base and J by 4 bases, with 6 bases of the junction left unmatched. CDR3 length equals 17 residues. CDR3 nucleotide sequence: TGTGCCACCAGCAGAGGTGGGACTAGCGGAGCTTACAATGAGCAGTTCTTC. Translated, it gives CATSRGGTSGAYNEQFF.

The chain links TRBV19 to TRBJ2-5, with D unclear. Germline V gene sequence: CDR1 LNHDA, CDR2 SQIVND (reference sequence). Trimming left V 2 bases short and J 5 bases short, with 9 bases between. CDR3 length: 13 amino acids. The CDR3 region has the DNA TGTGCCAGTAGTATAATGGACGGGGAGACCCAGTACTTC. The encoded protein is CASSIMDGETQYF.

V and J are TRBV5-1 and TRBJ1-1; unclear D gene. CDR1 and CDR2 from the germline V gene are SGHRS and YFSETQ. The CDR3 is 16 residues long. The V gene lost 3 bases and the J gene lost 3 bases, with 18 bases spanning the gap. CDR3 nucleotides: TGCGCCAGCAGCTCGCCAAGGACGGCCACCGACACTGAAGCTTTCTTT. Protein sequence: CASSSPRTATDTEAFF.

This clone was seen just once. The CDR3 DNA reads TGTGCCAGCAGTTACTCGCCAGGGACTAATTCACCCCTCCACTTT. Translated, it gives CASSYSPGTNSPLHF. The chain couples TRBV6-5 to TRBJ1-6; perhaps TRBD1 as D (5 bases). The CDR3 runs 15 residues. From germline, CDR1 is MNHEY and CDR2 SVGAGI. V was trimmed by 0 bases and J by 6 bases, leaving 9 bases between them.

This chain joins TRBV6-5 and TRBJ1-5, with 8 bases matching TRBD1. CDR3 size: 14 residues. CDR1 is MNHEY and CDR2 is SVGAGI in the germline V gene. The trim removed 5 bases at V and 4 bases at J, leaving 4 bases unmatched. CDR3 sequence reads: CASSTDRANQPQHF. The CDR3 nucleotides read TGTGCCAGCAGTACGGACAGGGCTAATCAGCCCCAGCATTTT.

This clone came up once. The genes are TRBV18 and TRBJ2-3, with 11 bases that match TRBD2. CDR1 and CDR2 (germline): KGHSH, LQKENI. The CDR3 is 14 residues long. The junction had 3 bases not matched to a gene; V was cut back by 3 bases and J by 7 bases. The DNA of the CDR3 is TGTGCCAGCTCACCTGGGACTAGCGGAAATACGCAGTATTTT. Its protein is CASSPGTSGNTQYF.

CDR3: CASSQRPGTRKDTQYF. The CDR3 DNA sequence: TGCGCCAGCAGCCAGCGACCCGGGACTAGGAAGGATACGCAGTATTTT. This chain uses TRBV4-1 with TRBJ2-3; 8 bases are a match to TRBD2. The CDR3 has 16 residues. The V segment lost 3 bases and the J segment 6 bases; nucleotides outside the gene matches: 11. Germline CDR1 MGHRA, CDR2 YSYEKL.

A single count supports this clone. This rearrangement joins TRBV3-1 (or the pseudogene TRBV3-2) to TRBJ2-5, with D maybe TRBD2 (7 bases). Trimming removed 3 bases from V and 9 bases from J, with 23 bases in between. CDR1 and CDR2 from the germline V gene are LGHDT and YNNKEL (reference sequence). This CDR3 is 16 amino acids long. CDR3 DNA sequence: TGTGCCAGCAGCCACCCCGGGGCTAGCGGTCCAGGGGCCCAGTACTTC. Residues: CASSHPGASGPGAQYF.

The gene calls are TRBV7-8 and TRBJ2-1; TRBD1 or TRBD2 may be the D gene (5 bases each). Trimming cost V 1 base and J 3 bases, with 10 bases left between them. The CDR3 consists of 15 residues. Germline V CDR1 and CDR2: SGHVS, FQNEAQ. The CDR3 region has the DNA TGTGCCAGCAGCTTAGGGGGGAATGACTACAATGAGCAGTTCTTC. Translating gives CASSLGGNDYNEQFF.